These T cell receptor beta chains were read from a single sample in a study of blood T cell repertoires in COVID-19. The repertoire was sequenced with immunoSEQ multiplex PCR; TCRdb's copy has only in-frame clones and lacks some. The sample includes 130,000 to 150,000 clones, roughly 80% of them seen just once. The specimen was PBMCs or T cells enriched from blood (not recorded which). The receptors derive from a man aged 50-59 years who had recovered from COVID-19. Both conserved end residues are part of each CDR3. D genes are given only for firm matches. Part of the rows lack a size; the others show once, few, many or a class for expanded clones.

V gene	J gene	D gene	clone size	CDR3 protein	CDR3 DNA
TRBV7-8	TRBJ2-2	.	.	CASSLLRNTGELFF	TGTGCCAGCAGCTTATTGCGGAACACCGGGGAGCTGTTTTTT
TRBV5-6	TRBJ2-7	TRBD2	.	CASSLGAGAYEQYF	TGTGCCAGCAGCCTTGGAGCGGGGGCCTACGAGCAGTACTTC
TRBV18	TRBJ2-7	TRBD2	.	CASSPGGGSSYEQYF	TGTGCCAGCTCACCAGGCGGGGGTAGCTCCTACGAGCAGTACTTC
TRBV24-1	TRBJ2-1	TRBD1	.	CATSDTAGTAFNEQFF	TGTGCCACCAGTGATACCGCCGGGACAGCCTTCAATGAGCAGTTCTTC
TRBV10-3	TRBJ2-5	.	.	CATLPGSEETQYF	TGTGCCACCCTTCCAGGGTCTGAAGAGACCCAGTACTTC
TRBV6-5	TRBJ1-6	TRBD1	.	CASRESGGNSPLHF	TGTGCCAGCAGGGAGTCAGGGGGTAATTCACCCCTCCACTTT
TRBV4-1	TRBJ1-2	.	.	CASSQGRATYGYTF	TGCGCCAGCAGCCAAGGCAGGGCCACCTATGGCTACACCTTC
TRBV7-3	TRBJ2-1	TRBD2	.	CASSSASGEQFF	TGTGCCAGCAGCTCTGCTAGCGGGGAGCAGTTCTTC
TRBV2	TRBJ2-3	TRBD1	.	CASAQTRDSLDTQYF	TGTGCCAGCGCACAGACTCGGGACAGCTTGGATACGCAGTATTTT
TRBV12-3/TRBV12-4	TRBJ1-2	.	few	CASSLTFYGYTF	TGTGCCAGCAGTTTAACATTCTATGGCTACACCTTC
TRBV30	TRBJ1-2	.	.	CAIGWRLTGAYGYTF	TGTGCCATAGGATGGCGGCTCACTGGGGCCTATGGCTACACCTTC
TRBV30	TRBJ1-1	TRBD1	.	CAWTGTGNTEAFF	TGTGCCTGGACCGGGACAGGGAACACTGAAGCTTTCTTT
TRBV20-1	TRBJ1-3	.	.	CSASGSSSGNTIYF	TGCAGTGCTAGTGGCTCGAGCTCTGGAAACACCATATATTTT
TRBV9	TRBJ1-1	.	.	CASSDGGTNTEAFF	TGTGCCAGCAGCGATGGAGGGACGAACACTGAAGCTTTCTTT
TRBV28	TRBJ1-4	.	.	CASSYEGWGNEKLFF	TGTGCCAGCAGTTATGAGGGTTGGGGTAATGAAAAACTGTTTTTT
TRBV7-2	TRBJ2-5	.	.	CASSFRRRGLETQYF	TGTGCCAGCAGCTTTAGGCGCAGGGGCCTAGAGACCCAGTACTTC
TRBV18	TRBJ2-3	TRBD1	.	CASSLPGQNSDTQYF	TGTGCCAGCTCACTTCCGGGACAGAATTCGGATACGCAGTATTTT
TRBV6-5	TRBJ1-1	.	.	CASSYSVFGGNTEAFF	TGTGCCAGCAGTTACTCGGTGTTCGGGGGGAACACTGAAGCTTTCTTT
TRBV9	TRBJ1-2	TRBD1	once	CASSPPRGGTAYGYTF	TGTGCCAGCAGCCCCCCCCGAGGTGGGACAGCATATGGCTACACCTTC
TRBV6-2/TRBV6-3	TRBJ2-1	.	.	CASSFSRGTYNEQFF	TGTGCCAGCAGCTTTTCCCGGGGGACCTACAATGAGCAGTTCTTC
TRBV6-1	TRBJ2-3	.	once	CASSERQPSTDTQYF	TGTGCCAGCAGTGAGCGACAGCCCAGCACAGATACGCAGTATTTT
TRBV25-1	TRBJ2-2	TRBD2	.	CASSGGMNTGELFF	TGTGCCAGCTCGGGAGGAATGAACACCGGGGAGCTGTTTTTT
TRBV9	TRBJ2-2	.	.	CASWAGAAGGELFF	TGTGCCAGCTGGGCGGGGGCTGCCGGCGGGGAGCTGTTTTTT
TRBV25-1	TRBJ2-1	.	.	CASSDRGWGEQFF	TGTGCCAGCAGTGACAGGGGATGGGGTGAGCAGTTCTTC
TRBV18	TRBJ1-3	TRBD1	.	CASSPPSTGTGNTIYF	TGTGCCAGCTCACCACCGTCGACAGGGACTGGAAACACCATATATTTT
TRBV7-2	TRBJ1-1	.	few	CASSPQVNTEAFF	TGTGCCAGCAGCCCGCAGGTTAACACTGAAGCTTTCTTT
TRBV7-7	TRBJ2-3	.	.	CASSLGGERGDTQYF	TGTGCTAGCAGCCTTGGTGGGGAGAGAGGAGATACGCAGTATTTT
TRBV4-3	TRBJ2-5	TRBD2	.	CASSQEVRGLGQETQYF	TGCGCCAGCAGCCAAGAAGTTAGAGGACTAGGCCAAGAGACCCAGTACTTC
TRBV10-3	TRBJ1-1	.	.	CAISRDENTEAFF	TGTGCCATCAGCAGGGATGAGAACACTGAAGCTTTCTTT
TRBV6-1	TRBJ1-1	.	.	CASSEADRGEAFF	TGTGCCAGCAGTGAAGCGGATCGGGGTGAAGCTTTCTTT
TRBV7-2	TRBJ2-3	TRBD2	.	CASSLVRLAGGTSTDTQYF	TGTGCCAGCAGCTTAGTCAGACTAGCGGGGGGCACTAGCACAGATACGCAGTATTTT
TRBV7-8	TRBJ1-2	.	.	CASSLSGFGYTF	TGTGCCAGCAGCCTATCCGGGTTTGGCTACACCTTC
TRBV5-1	TRBJ2-7	TRBD1	.	CASSAGQGPLPYEQYF	TGCGCCAGCAGCGCAGGACAGGGGCCTTTGCCCTACGAGCAGTACTTC
TRBV27	TRBJ1-6	.	.	CASSFQTGGSYNSPLHF	TGTGCCAGCAGTTTCCAAACGGGGGGCTCCTATAATTCACCCCTCCACTTT
TRBV27	TRBJ1-2	TRBD1	.	CASSPTGRNGYTF	TGTGCCAGCAGTCCGACAGGGAGAAATGGCTACACCTTC
TRBV9	TRBJ1-1	TRBD1	.	CASSPRQGVNTEAFF	TGTGCCAGCAGCCCTAGACAGGGCGTGAACACTGAAGCTTTCTTT
TRBV6-5	TRBJ1-4	TRBD1	once	CASRTRDRVEKLFF	TGTGCCAGCAGGACCCGGGACAGGGTAGAAAAACTGTTTTTT
TRBV7-6	TRBJ1-2	.	.	CASSPTGTNYGYTF	TGTGCCAGCAGCCCAACCGGGACTAACTATGGCTACACCTTC
TRBV28	TRBJ1-4	.	.	CASSPPARGTEKLFF	TGTGCCAGCAGTCCCCCGGCCAGGGGCACCGAAAAACTGTTTTTT
TRBV11-2	TRBJ1-6	TRBD1	.	CASSWDRGNSPLHF	TGTGCCAGCAGCTGGGACAGGGGAAACTCACCCCTCCACTTT
TRBV5-1	TRBJ2-3	.	few	CASNRDSSTDTQYF	TGCGCCAGCAATCGGGACTCTAGCACAGATACGCAGTATTTT
TRBV21-1	TRBJ2-7	.	.	CASSKEGRDSVDVEQYF	TGTGCCAGCAGCAAAGAGGGGCGGGACTCCGTCGATGTCGAGCAGTACTTC
TRBV11-3	TRBJ2-5	.	.	CASSLGGGPRGETQYF	TGTGCCAGCAGCTTGGGCGGGGGCCCAAGGGGAGAGACCCAGTACTTC
TRBV3-1/TRBV3-2	TRBJ1-1	.	.	CASSQDSGLKAFF	TGTGCCAGCAGCCAAGACTCAGGACTTAAAGCTTTCTTT
TRBV5-4	TRBJ2-7	.	.	CASSLRGSHEQYF	TGTGCCAGCAGCTTGAGGGGGAGCCACGAGCAGTACTTC
TRBV5-1	TRBJ2-1	TRBD2	.	CASSLESGGLVGEQFF	TGCGCCAGCAGCTTGGAAAGCGGGGGGTTAGTGGGTGAGCAGTTCTTC
TRBV6-2/TRBV6-3	TRBJ2-5	TRBD1	.	CASSYSGTGGTQYF	TGTGCCAGCAGTTACTCCGGGACAGGGGGAACCCAGTACTTC
TRBV6-4	TRBJ2-1	.	.	CASSGGTYQFF	TGTGCCAGCAGTGGGGGGACTTATCAGTTCTTC
TRBV4-3	TRBJ2-2	TRBD2	.	CASSQGLAGVNTGELFF	TGCGCCAGCAGCCAAGGACTAGCGGGGGTGAACACCGGGGAGCTGTTTTTT